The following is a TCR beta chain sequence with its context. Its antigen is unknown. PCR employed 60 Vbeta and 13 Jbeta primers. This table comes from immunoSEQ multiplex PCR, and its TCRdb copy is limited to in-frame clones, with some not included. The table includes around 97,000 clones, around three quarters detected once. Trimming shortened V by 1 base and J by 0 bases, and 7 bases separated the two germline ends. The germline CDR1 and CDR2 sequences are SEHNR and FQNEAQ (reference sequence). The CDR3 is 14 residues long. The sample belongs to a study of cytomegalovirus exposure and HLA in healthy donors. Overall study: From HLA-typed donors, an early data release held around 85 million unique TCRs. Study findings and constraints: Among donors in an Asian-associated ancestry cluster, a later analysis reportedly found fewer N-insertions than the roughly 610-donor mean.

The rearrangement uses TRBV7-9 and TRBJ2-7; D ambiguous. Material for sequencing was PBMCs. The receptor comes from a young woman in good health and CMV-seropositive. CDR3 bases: TGTGCCAGCAGCTTAGTTGGTAGCTCCTACGAGCAGTACTTC. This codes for CASSLVGSSYEQYF.